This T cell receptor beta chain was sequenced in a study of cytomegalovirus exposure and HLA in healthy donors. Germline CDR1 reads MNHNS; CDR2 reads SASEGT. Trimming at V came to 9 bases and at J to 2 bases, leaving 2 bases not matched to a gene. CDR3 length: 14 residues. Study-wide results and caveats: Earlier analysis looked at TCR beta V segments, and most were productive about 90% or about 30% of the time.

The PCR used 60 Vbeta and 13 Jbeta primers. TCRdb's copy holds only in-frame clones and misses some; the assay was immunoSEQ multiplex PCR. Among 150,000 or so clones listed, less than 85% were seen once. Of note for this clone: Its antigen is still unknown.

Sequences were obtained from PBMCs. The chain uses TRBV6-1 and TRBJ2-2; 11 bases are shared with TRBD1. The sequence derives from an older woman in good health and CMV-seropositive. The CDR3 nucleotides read TGTGCCAGTTGGACAGGGGGCAACACCGGGGAGCTGTTTTTT. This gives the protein CASWTGGNTGELFF.